This is a list of T cell receptor beta chains from one sample in a study of PD-L1 blockade in urothelial cancer. Sequenced by immunoSEQ multiplex PCR; TCRdb stores in-frame clones only, minus some. The table shows 58,000 or so clones, with about 86% occurring only once. The sequencing here drew on PBMCs, taken around atezolizumab (anti-PD-L1) treatment. These receptors were taken from a man aged 70-80 years with urothelial cancer. The CDR3 runs from the conserved cysteine through the conserved F or W. The order of the fields is J gene, clone size, D gene, V gene, CDR3 protein, CDR3 DNA. D genes are given only for firm matches. Clone size, where shown, is once, few, many, or a class for clones that have expanded.

TRBJ1-1 . . TRBV19 CASRNINEAFF TGTGCCAGTAGGAACATAAATGAAGCTTTCTTT
TRBJ2-3 . . TRBV2 CASSEPGDTQYF TGTGCCAGCAGTGAACCGGGAGATACGCAGTATTTT
TRBJ2-5 . . TRBV15 CATSRDLGYQETQYF TGTGCCACCAGCAGAGATCTCGGGTACCAAGAGACCCAGTACTTC
TRBJ1-2 . TRBD1 TRBV6-6 CASSKGQGFGEGYTF TGTGCCAGCAGTAAGGGACAGGGATTCGGGGAGGGCTACACCTTC
TRBJ2-5 . . TRBV27 CASSFSRERQETQYF TGTGCCAGCAGTTTCTCCCGAGAGCGACAAGAGACCCAGTACTTC
TRBJ2-1 . . TRBV28 CASRSLMGSSYNEQFF TGTGCCAGCAGGTCCCTAATGGGGAGTTCCTACAATGAGCAGTTCTTC
TRBJ1-5 . . TRBV5-8 CASSLYRGIGSNQPQHF TGTGCCAGCAGCCTGTATCGAGGAATAGGAAGCAATCAGCCCCAGCATTTT
TRBJ2-7 . . TRBV7-9 CASSLNVGGGGDEQYF TGTGCCAGCAGCTTAAATGTTGGTGGCGGCGGGGACGAGCAGTACTTC
TRBJ2-6 once TRBD2 TRBV5-1 CASSPYPSGSYGANVLTF TGCGCCAGCAGCCCCTACCCTAGCGGTTCGTATGGTGCCAACGTCCTGACTTTC
TRBJ2-2 once TRBD1 TRBV4-1 CASSQDAGTANTGELFF TGCGCCAGCAGCCAAGACGCCGGGACAGCGAACACCGGGGAGCTGTTTTTT
TRBJ1-1 . . TRBV5-4 CASSHNILQSPMNTEAFF TGTGCCAGCAGCCATAACATTTTACAGTCACCCATGAACACTGAAGCTTTCTTT
TRBJ2-1 . . TRBV7-9 CASSSLSSTDQQFF TGTGCCAGCAGCTCTCTTAGCTCTACGGATCAGCAGTTCTTC
TRBJ1-3 . TRBD1 TRBV5-1 CASSLAGGTRSSGNTIYF TGCGCCAGCAGCTTGGCAGGGGGCACCCGGAGCTCTGGAAACACCATATATTTT
TRBJ1-5 once TRBD1 TRBV5-4 CASSLGTGRNQPQHF TGTGCCAGCAGCTTGGGGACAGGTCGCAATCAGCCCCAGCATTTT
TRBJ1-5 . TRBD1 TRBV19 CASSNPGTGGADPQHF TGTGCCAGTAGTAACCCCGGGACAGGGGGGGCCGACCCCCAGCATTTT
TRBJ2-1 . . TRBV29-1 CSVLSWGVTYNEQFF TGCAGCGTTTTATCCTGGGGGGTCACCTACAATGAGCAGTTCTTC
TRBJ1-5 . TRBD1 TRBV11-2 CASSRDRGDQPQHF TGTGCCAGCAGCCGGGACAGGGGAGATCAGCCCCAGCATTTT
TRBJ2-1 . TRBD2 TRBV5-4 CASTMGGREPYNEQFF TGTGCCAGCACTATGGGGGGGAGGGAGCCCTACAATGAGCAGTTCTTC
TRBJ2-2 once TRBD1 TRBV5-1 CASSPGQADTGELFF TGCGCCAGCAGCCCCGGACAGGCGGACACCGGGGAGCTGTTTTTT
TRBJ1-3 . . TRBV16 CASSRRDIDGNTIYF TGTGCCAGCAGCCGCCGGGACATTGATGGAAACACCATATATTTT
TRBJ2-7 . . TRBV2 CASSERTWGFYEQYF TGTGCCAGCAGTGAACGGACATGGGGATTCTACGAGCAGTACTTC